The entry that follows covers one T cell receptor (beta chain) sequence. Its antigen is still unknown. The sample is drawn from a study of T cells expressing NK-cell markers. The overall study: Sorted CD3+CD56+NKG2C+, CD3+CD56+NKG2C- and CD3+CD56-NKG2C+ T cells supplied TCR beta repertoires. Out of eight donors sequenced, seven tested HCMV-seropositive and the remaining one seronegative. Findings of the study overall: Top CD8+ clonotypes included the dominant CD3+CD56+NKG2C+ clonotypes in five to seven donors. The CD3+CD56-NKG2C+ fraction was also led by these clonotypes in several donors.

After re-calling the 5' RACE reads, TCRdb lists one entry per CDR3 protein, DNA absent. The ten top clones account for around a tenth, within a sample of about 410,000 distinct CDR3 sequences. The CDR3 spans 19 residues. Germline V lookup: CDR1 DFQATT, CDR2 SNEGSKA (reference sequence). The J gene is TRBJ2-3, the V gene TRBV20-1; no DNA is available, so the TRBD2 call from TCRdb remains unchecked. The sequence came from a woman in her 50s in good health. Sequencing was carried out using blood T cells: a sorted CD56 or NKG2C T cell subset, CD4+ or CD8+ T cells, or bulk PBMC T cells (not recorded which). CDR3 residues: CSARSLGLAGGGDTDTQYF.